The source of this T cell receptor (beta chain) is a study of control samples from healthy donors and cancer patients. Germline V gene data show CDR1 as KGHSH and CDR2 as LQKENI. There are 13 residues in the CDR3. To note about this clone: Germline is not matched at one junction end, which may reflect a read error.

Repertoires were generated with immunoSEQ multiplex PCR, while TCRdb's copy carries only in-frame clones and drops some. The sample lists some 220,000 clones, 85% to 95% occurring once. The chain links TRBV18 to TRBJ1-5, with unresolved D. This TCR was recovered from a man aged 45-65 years in good health. The sample was blood. The DNA of the CDR3 is TGTGCCAGCTCACCGTTGGAGGATCAACCCCAGCATTTT. It specifies CASSPLEDQPQHF. Full variable domain (missing parts from reference TRBV18 and TRBJ1-5): NAGVMQNPRHLVRRRGQEARLRCSPMKGHSHVYWYRQLPEEGLKFMVYLQKENIIDESGMPKERFSAEFPKEGPSILRIQQVVRGDSAAYFCASSPLEDQPQHFGDGTRLSIL.